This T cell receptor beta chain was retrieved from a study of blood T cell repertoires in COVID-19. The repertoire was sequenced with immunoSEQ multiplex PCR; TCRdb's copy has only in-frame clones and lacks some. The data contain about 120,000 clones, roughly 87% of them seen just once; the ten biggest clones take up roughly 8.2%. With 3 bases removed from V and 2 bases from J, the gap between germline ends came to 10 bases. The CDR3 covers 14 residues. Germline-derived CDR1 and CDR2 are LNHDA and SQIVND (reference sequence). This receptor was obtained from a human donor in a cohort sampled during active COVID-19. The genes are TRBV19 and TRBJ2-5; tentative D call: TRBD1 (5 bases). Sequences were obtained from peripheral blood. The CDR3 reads CASSMTERQETQYF. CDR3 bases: TGTGCCAGTAGTATGACAGAAAGACAAGAGACCCAGTACTTC. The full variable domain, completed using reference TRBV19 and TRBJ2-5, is DGGITQSPKYLFRKEGQNVTLSCEQNLNHDAMYWYRQDPGQGLRLIYYSQIVNDFQKGDIAEGYSVSREKKESFPLTVTSAQKNPTAFYLCASSMTERQETQYFGPGTRLLVL.